Detailed here is one T cell receptor (beta chain). All patients were treatment-naive before thyroid surgery. TCRdb reprocessed the PCR reads via MiXCR. The sample gives 5,000 to 7,000 clones, 33% of which show up once; about 25% is in the top ten. The sample is drawn from a study of metastatic and nonmetastatic thyroid tumors. The receptor comes from a female donor with papillary thyroid cancer or a benign thyroid nodule (not recorded which). Some clones in this sample may be carry-over from other donors' samples. Sequencing input: adjacent normal tissue.

For the CDR3, the DNA is TGTGCCAGCAGCTTAAGTGACAGCTACACAGATACGCAGTATTTT. Translation gives CASSLSDSYTDTQYF. This rearrangement joins TRBV11-3 to TRBJ2-3; TRBD1 is a possible D gene (5 bases). Germline V gives CDR1 SGHNT, CDR2 YENEEA. Trimming removed 2 bases at V and 2 bases at J, with 11 bases between. This CDR3 region has 15 residues.